Listed below are T cell receptor beta chains from one sample, sequenced in a study of cytomegalovirus exposure and HLA in healthy donors. Profiling relied on immunoSEQ multiplex PCR, and the TCRdb table lists in-frame clones only, not all of them. The sample consists of about 300,000 clones, more than 75% of them appearing once. The source material was PBMCs. The source of these receptors is a woman aged 18-29 years in good health and CMV-seronegative. CDR3s leave out the opening cysteine and the closing phenylalanine or tryptophan. Size is omitted from some rows. Given values are once, few, many or a class for expanded clones.

V: TRBV29-1
size: once
J: TRBJ1-2
CDR3: SVEDRGDGGYT

V: TRBV5-6
size: -
J: TRBJ2-1
CDR3: ASSFGRQGEF

V: TRBV28
size: -
J: TRBJ1-1
CDR3: ASSLDSLNTEAF

V: TRBV15
size: -
J: TRBJ2-1
CDR3: ATSRATGDEQF

V: TRBV28
size: -
J: TRBJ2-7
CDR3: AAGGQGARMNEQY

V: TRBV7-8
size: -
J: TRBJ2-1
CDR3: ASSPEGKGRRFGEQF

V: TRBV5-1
size: -
J: TRBJ2-2
CDR3: ASSLEASTGELF

V: TRBV5-1
size: -
J: TRBJ2-7
CDR3: ASSPSPIGYEQY

V: TRBV6-6
size: few
J: TRBJ1-2
CDR3: ATEGAGYT

V: TRBV2
size: -
J: TRBJ2-4
CDR3: ASSELAGVRY

V: TRBV5-1
size: few
J: TRBJ2-1
CDR3: ASSLGQGNEQF

V: TRBV27
size: -
J: TRBJ2-1
CDR3: ASSSGGPYNEQF

V: TRBV28
size: -
J: TRBJ1-1
CDR3: ASSRHAEAF

V: TRBV7-9
size: once
J: TRBJ2-2
CDR3: ASSLASIPPGELF

V: TRBV25-1
size: -
J: TRBJ2-7
CDR3: ASSHDPPQGPGGEQY

V: TRBV9
size: -
J: TRBJ1-1
CDR3: ASSVGAGGATEAF

V: TRBV4-2
size: once
J: TRBJ1-1
CDR3: ASSQDRPGPNTEAF

V: TRBV28
size: -
J: TRBJ1-2
CDR3: ASSPPGGGYGYT

V: TRBV29-1
size: -
J: TRBJ2-1
CDR3: SVEERGTYNEQF

V: TRBV27
size: -
J: TRBJ2-3
CDR3: ASQREGPTDTQY

V: TRBV6-6
size: -
J: TRBJ2-7
CDR3: ASSYLQAFSYEQY

V: TRBV7-3
size: -
J: TRBJ2-2
CDR3: ASSLRWGLAGSGELF